Below, 3 T cell receptor beta chains from the same sample are listed, as sequenced in a study of vaccination and CD4 T cells after COVID-19. Time point described: late sampling 161 to 241 days after vaccination in three convalescent patients. The treatment is: 10-day PBMC culture with coronavirus spike peptide pools or control peptides (ViraFEST assay). These receptors have no identified antigens. Sequencing of cultured CD4+ T cell DNA used the Oncomine TCR Beta short-read assay. Via MiXCR, TCRdb re-called the PCR reads, giving one row per CDR3 protein. The table shows some 26,000 distinct CDR3 sequences, with around two fifths occurring only once. Sequenced here: CD4+ T cells from blood, cultured in vitro, sampled about 7 months after SARS-CoV-2 vaccination. The origin of the receptors is a human donor who had recovered from COVID-19.

V gene TRBV20-1 combines with J gene TRBJ2-7, with TRBD2 matching 7 bases. CDR1 is DFQATT, CDR2 SNEGSKA, per germline (reference sequence). V gave up 4 bases and J gave up 4 bases; unmatched junction bases: 16. CDR3 length: 16 residues. CDR3 sequence reads: CSANPLGGDYQYEQYF. CDR3 nucleotide sequence: TGCAGTGCTAACCCCCTTGGTGGGGACTACCAATACGAGCAGTACTTC.

V and J are TRBV6-5 and TRBJ2-3; the D call may be TRBD1 or TRBD2 (5 bases each). This CDR3 has 17 residues. Trimming took off 2 bases at V and 1 base at J, with 16 bases between the two ends. CDR1 and CDR2 (germline): MNHEY, SVGAGI. CDR3 sequence: CASSYLRGTRGTDTQYF. The CDR3 DNA sequence: TGTGCCAGCAGTTACCTGAGGGGCACTCGTGGCACAGATACGCAGTATTTT.

Notes on this clonotype: Sequence at one end of the junction differs from germline and may be a read error. The rearrangement joins TRBV2 to TRBJ1-2; D not resolved. The CDR3 covers 15 residues. Looked up from germline, CDR1 is SNHLY and CDR2 is FYNNEI. Here the CDR3 DNA reads TGTGCCAGCAGTGAAGCGGGAATCGTGGGGTATGGCCACACCTTC. Translating gives CASSEAGIVGYGHTF.